This TCR beta chain came from a study of shared clonotypes between healthy human individuals. As regards this clone: Its target is unknown.

CDR3 length: 14 residues. The ends lost 4 bases at V and 5 bases at J; junction bases unmatched: 4. Germline lookup yields CDR1 SGHNT and CDR2 YENEEA. Findings and caveats of the study: Represented diversity (both genetic and exposure-history) was limited by the small number of donors.

Per the study methods: ImmunoSEQ supplied junction-only sequences lacking quality scores, so filtering was different. Method: immunoSEQ multiplex PCR; TCRdb's copy keeps in-frame clones and lacks some. For V, J and clone size, that table is used; D and trimming come from the DNA. The sample lists millions of clones, roughly 94% occurring once. Naive CD8 cells, CD45RO-negative and positively selected for CCR7, excluded terminally differentiated effector memory CD45RA+ cells. The donors were all Caucasian adults (living in Nashville, Tennessee). Sequenced material: naive CD8+ T cells sorted from blood. The receptor comes from a man between 18 and 29 years old in good health. This sequence joins TRBV11-3 and TRBJ2-3, with 9 nucleotides matching TRBD1. CDR3 region: CASSSGQGIDTQYF. CDR3 nucleotides: TGTGCCAGCAGCTCGGGACAGGGAATAGATACGCAGTATTTT.